This T cell receptor (beta chain) was captured in a study of blood T cell repertoires in COVID-19. For the study at large: Both acute and convalescent COVID-19 samples were obtained from the United States, Italy and Spain. Sample material is recorded as cDNA or gDNA derived from T cells, B-cell-depleted T cells, or PBMCs.

In the study's own analysis: Estimation of nucleated cell counts relied on the amplification of reference gene primers. The protocol was immunoSEQ multiplex PCR, while the TCRdb copy is restricted to in-frame clones and leaves out a portion. That table is the source of V, J and clone size, and D and trimming were worked out from the DNA. Altogether about 120,000 clones are present, around 90% being singletons, with the ten largest covering around 3.6%. Trimming took 5 bases from V and 1 from J, leaving 11 bases between them. The germline gives CDR1 SGHAT, CDR2 FQDESV (reference sequence). The CDR3 has 15 residues. This clone has just a few counts.

The sequence was obtained from a man aged 45-65 years with active COVID-19. The chain carries TRBV11-1 and TRBJ2-2; D remains ambiguous. Sequencing was done on a sample of peripheral blood. CDR3 DNA: TGTGCCAGCAGCCCTAAACTACTGAACACCGGGGAGCTGTTTTTT. Translating gives CASSPKLLNTGELFF.